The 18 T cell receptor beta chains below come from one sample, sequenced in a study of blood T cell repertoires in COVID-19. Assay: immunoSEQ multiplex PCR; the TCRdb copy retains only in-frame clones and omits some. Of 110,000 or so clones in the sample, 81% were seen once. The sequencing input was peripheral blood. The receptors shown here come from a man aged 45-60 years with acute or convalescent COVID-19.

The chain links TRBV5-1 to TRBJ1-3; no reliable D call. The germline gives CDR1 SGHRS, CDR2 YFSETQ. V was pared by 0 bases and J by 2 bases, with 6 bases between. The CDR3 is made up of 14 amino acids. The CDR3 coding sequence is TGCGCCAGCAGCTTGGCGGGTGCTGGAAACACCATATATTTT. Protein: CASSLAGAGNTIYF.

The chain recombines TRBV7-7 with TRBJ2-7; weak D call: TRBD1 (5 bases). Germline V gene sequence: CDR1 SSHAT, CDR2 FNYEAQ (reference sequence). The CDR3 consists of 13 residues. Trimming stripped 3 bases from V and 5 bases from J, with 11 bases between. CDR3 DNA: TGTGCCAGCAGCTTGACAGCATACGACGAGCAGTACTTC. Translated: CASSLTAYDEQYF.

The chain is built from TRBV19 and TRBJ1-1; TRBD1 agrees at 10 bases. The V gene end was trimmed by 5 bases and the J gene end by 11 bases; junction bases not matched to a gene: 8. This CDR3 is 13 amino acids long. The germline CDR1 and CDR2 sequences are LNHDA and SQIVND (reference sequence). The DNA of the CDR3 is TGTGCCAGTAGTCGTCCGGGACAGGGGACGGCTTTCTTT. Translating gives CASSRPGQGTAFF.

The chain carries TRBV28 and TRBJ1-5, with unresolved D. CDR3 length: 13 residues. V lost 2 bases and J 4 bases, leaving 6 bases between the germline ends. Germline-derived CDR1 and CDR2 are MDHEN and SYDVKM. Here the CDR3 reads CASSLSPNQPQHF. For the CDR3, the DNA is TGTGCCAGCAGTTTAAGCCCAAATCAGCCCCAGCATTTT. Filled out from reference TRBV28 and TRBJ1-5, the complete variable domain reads DVKVTQSSRYLVKRTGEKVFLECVQDMDHENMFWYRQDPGLGLRLIYFSYDVKMKEKGDIPEGYSVSREKKERFSLILESASTNQTSMYLCASSLSPNQPQHFGDGTRLSIL.

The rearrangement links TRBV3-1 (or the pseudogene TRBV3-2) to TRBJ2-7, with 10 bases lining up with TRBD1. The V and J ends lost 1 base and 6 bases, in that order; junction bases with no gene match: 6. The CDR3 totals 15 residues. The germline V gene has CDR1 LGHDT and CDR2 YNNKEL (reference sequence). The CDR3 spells CASSQGTGGLGEQYF. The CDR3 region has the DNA TGTGCCAGCAGCCAAGGGACAGGGGGGTTAGGCGAGCAGTACTTC.

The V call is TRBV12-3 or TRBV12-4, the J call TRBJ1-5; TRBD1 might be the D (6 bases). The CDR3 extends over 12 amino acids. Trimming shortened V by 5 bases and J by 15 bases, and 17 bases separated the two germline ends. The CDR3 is CASSGRTGKLHF. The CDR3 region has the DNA TGTGCCAGCAGTGGCCGTACAGGGAAATTGCATTTT.

The CDR3 sequence is CASSHPYGQGGVNTEAFF. The CDR3 nucleotides read TGCGCCAGCAGCCACCCATACGGACAGGGGGGGGTGAACACTGAAGCTTTCTTT. The V call is TRBV5-1, the J call TRBJ1-1; TRBD1 matches 10 bases. The CDR3 loop spans 18 amino acids. V shed 4 bases, J shed 0 bases, and the junction held 12 bases outside the gene matches. Per the germline V gene, CDR1 is SGHRS and CDR2 is YFSETQ. Using reference TRBV5-1 and TRBJ1-1 for the parts outside the CDR3, the full variable domain is KAGVTQTPRYLIKTRGQQVTLSCSPISGHRSVSWYQQTPGQGLQFLFEYFSETQRNKGNFPGRFSGRQFSNSRSEMNVSTLELGDSALYLCASSHPYGQGGVNTEAFFGQGTRLTVV.

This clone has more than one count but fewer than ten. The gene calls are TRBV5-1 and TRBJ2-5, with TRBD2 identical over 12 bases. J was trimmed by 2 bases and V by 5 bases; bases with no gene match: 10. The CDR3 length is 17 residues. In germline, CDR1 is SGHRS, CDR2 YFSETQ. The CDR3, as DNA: TGCGCCAGCAGAAGACTAGCGGGGGAGGTGGGGCAAGAGACCCAGTACTTC. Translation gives CASRRLAGEVGQETQYF.

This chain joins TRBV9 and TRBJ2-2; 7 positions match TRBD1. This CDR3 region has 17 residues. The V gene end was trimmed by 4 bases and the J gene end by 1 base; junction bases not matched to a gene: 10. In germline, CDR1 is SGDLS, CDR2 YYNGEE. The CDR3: CASSSPGQLVNTGELFF. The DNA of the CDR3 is TGTGCCAGCAGCTCACCGGGACAGTTAGTGAACACCGGGGAGCTGTTTTTT.

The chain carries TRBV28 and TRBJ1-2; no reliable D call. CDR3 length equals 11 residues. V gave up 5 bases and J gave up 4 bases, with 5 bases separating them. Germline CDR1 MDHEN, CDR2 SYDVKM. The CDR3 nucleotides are TGTGCCAGCAGTAGTAGCTATGGCTACACCTTC. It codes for CASSSSYGYTF.

The CDR3 sequence: CASSREWGGTEAFF. The CDR3 DNA is TGTGCCAGCAGTCGAGAATGGGGGGGCACTGAAGCTTTCTTT. The V and J genes are TRBV28 and TRBJ1-1, with a possible D match to TRBD1 (5 bases). Looked up from germline, CDR1 is MDHEN and CDR2 is SYDVKM. CDR3 length: 14 residues. V dropped 5 bases and J dropped 4 bases, with 14 bases sitting between them.

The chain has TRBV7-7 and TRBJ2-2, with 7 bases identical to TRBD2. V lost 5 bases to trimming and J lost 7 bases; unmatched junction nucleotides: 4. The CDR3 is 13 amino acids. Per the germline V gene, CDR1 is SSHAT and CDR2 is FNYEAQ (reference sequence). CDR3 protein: CASSTGLGGELFF. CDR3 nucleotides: TGTGCCAGCAGCACCGGACTAGGCGGGGAGCTGTTTTTT.

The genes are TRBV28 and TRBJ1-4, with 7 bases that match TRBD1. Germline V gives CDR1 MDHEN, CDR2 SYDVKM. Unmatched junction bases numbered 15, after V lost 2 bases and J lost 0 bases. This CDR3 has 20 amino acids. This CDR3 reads CASSLLASQGEYATNEKLFF. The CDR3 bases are TGTGCCAGCAGTTTACTAGCGTCCCAGGGGGAATACGCAACTAATGAAAAACTGTTTTTT.

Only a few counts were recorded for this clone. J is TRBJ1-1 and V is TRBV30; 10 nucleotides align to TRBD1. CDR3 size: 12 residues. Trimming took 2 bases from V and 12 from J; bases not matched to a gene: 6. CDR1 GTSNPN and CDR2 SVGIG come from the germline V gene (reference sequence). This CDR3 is CAWSIWTGGTFF. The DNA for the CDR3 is TGTGCCTGGAGTATATGGACAGGGGGGACTTTCTTT.

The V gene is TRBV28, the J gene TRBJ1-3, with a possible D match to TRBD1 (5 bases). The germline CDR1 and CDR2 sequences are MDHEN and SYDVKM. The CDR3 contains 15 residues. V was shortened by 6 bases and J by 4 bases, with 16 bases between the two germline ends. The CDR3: CASRTRATAGNTIYF. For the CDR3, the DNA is TGTGCCAGCAGAACCAGGGCGACGGCCGGAAACACCATATATTTT.

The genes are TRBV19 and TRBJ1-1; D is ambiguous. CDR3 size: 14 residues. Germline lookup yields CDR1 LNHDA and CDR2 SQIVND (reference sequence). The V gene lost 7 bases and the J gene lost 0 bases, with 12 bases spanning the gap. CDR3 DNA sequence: TGTGCCAGTACTAAGACTACGATGAACACTGAAGCTTTCTTT. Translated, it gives CASTKTTMNTEAFF. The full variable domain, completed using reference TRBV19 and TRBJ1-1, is DGGITQSPKYLFRKEGQNVTLSCEQNLNHDAMYWYRQDPGQGLRLIYYSQIVNDFQKGDIAEGYSVSREKKESFPLTVTSAQKNPTAFYLCASTKTTMNTEAFFGQGTRLTVV.

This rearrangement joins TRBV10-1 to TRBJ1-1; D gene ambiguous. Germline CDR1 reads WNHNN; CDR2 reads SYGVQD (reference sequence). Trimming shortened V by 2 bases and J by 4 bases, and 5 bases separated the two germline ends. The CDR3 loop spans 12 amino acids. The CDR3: CASSEGSTEAFF. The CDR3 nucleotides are TGCGCCAGCAGTGAGGGCTCCACTGAAGCTTTCTTT.

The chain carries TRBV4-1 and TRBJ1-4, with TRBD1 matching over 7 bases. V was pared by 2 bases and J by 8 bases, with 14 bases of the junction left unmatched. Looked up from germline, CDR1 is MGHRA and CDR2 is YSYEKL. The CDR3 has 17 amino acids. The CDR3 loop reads CASSQLETGTDEEKLFF. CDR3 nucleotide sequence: TGCGCCAGCAGCCAACTAGAAACAGGGACAGATGAAGAAAAACTGTTTTTT.